This TCR beta chain comes out of a study of blood T cell repertoires in COVID-19. Original handling: Reference gene primer amplification yielded estimated nucleated cell counts. The repertoire was sequenced with immunoSEQ multiplex PCR; TCRdb's copy has only in-frame clones and lacks some. The V and J calls and clone size were taken over from that table, and D and trimming were inferred from the DNA. The data hold 310,000 or so clones, with 87% observed a single time. Trimming took 8 bases from V and 3 from J, leaving 8 bases between them. The CDR3 covers 12 residues. Germline V lookup: CDR1 SEHNR, CDR2 FQNEAQ (reference sequence). Resolution of symptoms, clearance, or two negative PCRs was present in recovered Cohort 3 donors.

Sequenced material: PBMCs or T cells enriched from blood (not recorded which). The clonotype originates from a woman aged 18-29 years who had recovered from COVID-19. This chain uses TRBV7-9 with TRBJ1-5; D not resolved. In nucleotides, the CDR3 is TGTGCCAGCCAAGCTGACAATCAGCCCCAGCATTTT. This gives the protein CASQADNQPQHF. Supplemented by reference TRBV7-9 and TRBJ1-5, the full variable domain reads DTGVSQNPRHKITKRGQNVTFRCDPISEHNRLYWYRQTLGQGPEFLTYFQNEAQLEKSRLLSDRFSAERPKGSFSTLEIQRTEQGDSAMYLCASQADNQPQHFGDGTRLSIL.